The following is a TCR beta chain sequence with its context. What it binds is not known. The data derive from a study of CXCR3-negative and CXCR3-positive naive CD8 T cells. Study results and caveats: Higher TRB CDR3 hydrophobicity marked CXCR3-positive naive cells relative to CXCR3-negative naive cells. Diversity ran similarly high across both naive subsets but far lower in memory CD8+ cells. Naive CXCR3-negative and CXCR3-positive cells had similar TRBV-TRBJ usage; memory differed.

In germline, CDR1 is MNHNS, CDR2 SASEGT. The CDR3 sequence is 17 residues long. UMI-tagged TRB cDNA libraries were built via 5' RACE. TCRdb re-called the 5' RACE reads; one entry per CDR3 protein, DNA not given. The clone table shows 75,000 or so distinct CDR3 sequences, with the ten largest holding about 1.4%. Every subset of CD8+ T cells was sorted in triplicate at approximately 300,000 cells each. The rearrangement uses TRBV6-1 and TRBJ2-3; checking the TCRdb D call of TRBD1 is not possible without DNA. The sequence came from a human donor in good health. Some clones in this sample may be carry-over from other donors' samples. The specimen was naive CXCR3- CD8+ T cells from blood. Described subset: CD45RO-CCR7+CD27+CD95- naive CD8+ T cells lacking CXCR3 (TNR3-). CDR3 amino acids: CASSEEGGRGAADTQYF.